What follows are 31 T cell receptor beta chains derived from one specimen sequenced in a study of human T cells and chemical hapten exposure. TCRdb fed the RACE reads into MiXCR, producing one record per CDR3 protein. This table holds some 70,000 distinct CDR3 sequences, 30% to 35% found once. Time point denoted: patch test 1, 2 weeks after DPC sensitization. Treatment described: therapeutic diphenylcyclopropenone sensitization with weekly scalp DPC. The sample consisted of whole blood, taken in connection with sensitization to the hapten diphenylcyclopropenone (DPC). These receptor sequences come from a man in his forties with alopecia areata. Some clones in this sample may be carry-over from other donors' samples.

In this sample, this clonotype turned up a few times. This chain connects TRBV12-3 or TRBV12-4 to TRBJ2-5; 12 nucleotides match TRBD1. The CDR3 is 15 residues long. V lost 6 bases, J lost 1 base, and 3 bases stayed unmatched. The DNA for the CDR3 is TGTGCCAGCAGCCCGGGACAGGGGGCCCAAGAGACCCAGTACTTC. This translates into CASSPGQGAQETQYF.

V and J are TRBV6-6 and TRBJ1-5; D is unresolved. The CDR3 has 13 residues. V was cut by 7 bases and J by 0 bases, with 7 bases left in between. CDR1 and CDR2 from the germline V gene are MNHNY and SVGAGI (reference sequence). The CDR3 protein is CASTRSSNQPQHF. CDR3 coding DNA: TGTGCCAGCACACGGAGTAGCAATCAGCCCCAGCATTTT.

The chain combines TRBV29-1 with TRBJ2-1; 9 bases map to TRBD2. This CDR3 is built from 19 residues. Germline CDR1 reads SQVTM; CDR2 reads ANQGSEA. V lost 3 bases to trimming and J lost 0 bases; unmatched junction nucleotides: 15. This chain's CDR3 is CSVDGLAGQGPSSYNEQFF. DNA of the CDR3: TGCAGCGTTGATGGGCTAGCGGGACAAGGCCCGAGCTCCTACAATGAGCAGTTCTTC.

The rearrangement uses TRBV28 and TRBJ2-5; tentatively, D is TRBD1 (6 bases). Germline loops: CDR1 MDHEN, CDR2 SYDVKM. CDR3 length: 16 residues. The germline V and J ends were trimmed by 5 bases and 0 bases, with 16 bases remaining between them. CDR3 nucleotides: TGTGCCAGCAGTGCCCGGCCGGGACATTACCAAGAGACCCAGTACTTC. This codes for CASSARPGHYQETQYF.

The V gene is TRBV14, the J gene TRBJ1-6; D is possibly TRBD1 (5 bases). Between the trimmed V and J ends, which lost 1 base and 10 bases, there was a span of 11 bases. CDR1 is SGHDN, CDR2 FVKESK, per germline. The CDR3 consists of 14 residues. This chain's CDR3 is CASSQVQGESPLHF. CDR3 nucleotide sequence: TGTGCCAGCAGCCAAGTCCAGGGAGAATCACCCCTCCACTTT.

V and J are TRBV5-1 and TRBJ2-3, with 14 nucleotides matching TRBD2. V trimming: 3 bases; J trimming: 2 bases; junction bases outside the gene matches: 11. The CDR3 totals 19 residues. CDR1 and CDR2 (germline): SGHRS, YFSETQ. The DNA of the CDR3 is TGCGCCAGCAGCTCCGGACTAGCGGGAGGAGTAACTTCCACAGATACGCAGTATTTT. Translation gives CASSSGLAGGVTSTDTQYF.

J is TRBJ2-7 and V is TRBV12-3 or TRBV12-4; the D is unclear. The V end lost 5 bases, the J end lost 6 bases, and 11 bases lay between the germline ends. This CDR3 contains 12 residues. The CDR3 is CASSLSYGEQYF. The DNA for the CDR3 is TGTGCCAGCAGTCTTAGTTATGGCGAGCAGTACTTC.

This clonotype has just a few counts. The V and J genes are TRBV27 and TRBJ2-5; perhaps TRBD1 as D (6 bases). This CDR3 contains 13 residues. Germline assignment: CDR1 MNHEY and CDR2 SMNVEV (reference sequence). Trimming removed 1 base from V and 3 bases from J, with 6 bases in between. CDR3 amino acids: CASSLYREETQYF. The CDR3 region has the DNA TGTGCCAGCAGTTTATACAGGGAAGAGACCCAGTACTTC.

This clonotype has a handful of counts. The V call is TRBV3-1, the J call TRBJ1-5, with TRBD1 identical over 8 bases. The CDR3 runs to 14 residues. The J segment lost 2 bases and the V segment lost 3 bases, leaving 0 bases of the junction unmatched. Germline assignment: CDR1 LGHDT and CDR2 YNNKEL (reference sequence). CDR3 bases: TGTGCCAGCAGCCAGACAGGGGGCAATCAGCCCCAGCATTTT. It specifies CASSQTGGNQPQHF.

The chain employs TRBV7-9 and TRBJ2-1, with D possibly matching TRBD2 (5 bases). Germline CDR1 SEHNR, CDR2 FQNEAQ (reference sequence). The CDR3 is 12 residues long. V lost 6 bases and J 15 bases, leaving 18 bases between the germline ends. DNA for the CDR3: TGTGCCAGCAGGGGGTCAGCGGCTGGCGGGTTCTTC. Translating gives CASRGSAAGGFF.

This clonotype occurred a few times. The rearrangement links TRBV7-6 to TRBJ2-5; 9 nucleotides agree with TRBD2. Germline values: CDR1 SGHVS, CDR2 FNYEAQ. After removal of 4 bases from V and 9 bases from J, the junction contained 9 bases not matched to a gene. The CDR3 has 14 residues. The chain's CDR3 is CASSSEREEGSQYF. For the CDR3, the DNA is TGTGCCAGCAGCTCCGAGCGGGAGGAAGGGTCCCAGTACTTC.

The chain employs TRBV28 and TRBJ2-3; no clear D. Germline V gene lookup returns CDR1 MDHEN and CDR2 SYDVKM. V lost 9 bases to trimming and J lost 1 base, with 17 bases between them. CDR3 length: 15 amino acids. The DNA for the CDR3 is TGTGCCAGTCAGACCCTGGCTCGCGGCACAGATACGCAGTATTTT. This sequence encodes CASQTLARGTDTQYF.

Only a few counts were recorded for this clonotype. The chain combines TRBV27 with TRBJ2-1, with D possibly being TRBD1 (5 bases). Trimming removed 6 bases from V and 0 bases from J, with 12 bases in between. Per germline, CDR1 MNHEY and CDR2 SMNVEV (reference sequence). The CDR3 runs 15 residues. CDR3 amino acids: CASRRPGSSYNEQFF. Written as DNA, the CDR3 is TGTGCCAGCAGGCGTCCAGGGTCCTCCTACAATGAGCAGTTCTTC.

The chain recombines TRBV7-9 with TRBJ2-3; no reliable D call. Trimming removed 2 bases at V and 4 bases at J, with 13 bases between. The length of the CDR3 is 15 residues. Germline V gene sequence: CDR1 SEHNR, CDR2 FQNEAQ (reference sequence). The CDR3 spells CASSLIAASADTQYF. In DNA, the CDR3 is TGTGCCAGCAGCTTAATTGCGGCCTCGGCAGATACGCAGTATTTT.

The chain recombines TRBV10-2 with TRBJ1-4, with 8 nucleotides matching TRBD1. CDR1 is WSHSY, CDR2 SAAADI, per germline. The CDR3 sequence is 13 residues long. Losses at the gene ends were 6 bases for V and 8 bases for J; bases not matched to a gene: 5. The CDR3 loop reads CASRDRGWEKLFF. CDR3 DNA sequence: TGCGCCAGCAGAGACAGGGGATGGGAAAAACTGTTTTTT.

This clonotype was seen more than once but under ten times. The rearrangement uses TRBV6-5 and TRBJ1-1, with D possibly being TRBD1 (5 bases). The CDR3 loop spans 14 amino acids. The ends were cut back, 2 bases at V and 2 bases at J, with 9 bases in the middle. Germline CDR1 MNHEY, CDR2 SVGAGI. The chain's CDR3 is CASSYTGPNTEAFF. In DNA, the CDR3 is TGTGCCAGCAGTTACACGGGACCTAACACTGAAGCTTTCTTT.

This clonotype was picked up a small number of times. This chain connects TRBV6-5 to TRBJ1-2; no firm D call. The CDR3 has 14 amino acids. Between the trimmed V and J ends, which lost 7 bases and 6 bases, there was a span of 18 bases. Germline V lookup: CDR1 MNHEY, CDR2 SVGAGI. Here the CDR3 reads CASKGNSRGDGYTF. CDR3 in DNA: TGTGCCAGCAAGGGAAATTCCCGGGGAGATGGCTACACCTTC.

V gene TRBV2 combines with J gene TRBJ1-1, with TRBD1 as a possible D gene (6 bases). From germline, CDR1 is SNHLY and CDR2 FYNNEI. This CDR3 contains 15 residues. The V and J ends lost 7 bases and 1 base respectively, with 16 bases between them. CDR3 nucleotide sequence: TGTGCCAGCACCCGGACAGAACATAAGAACACTGAAGCTTTCTTT. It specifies CASTRTEHKNTEAFF.

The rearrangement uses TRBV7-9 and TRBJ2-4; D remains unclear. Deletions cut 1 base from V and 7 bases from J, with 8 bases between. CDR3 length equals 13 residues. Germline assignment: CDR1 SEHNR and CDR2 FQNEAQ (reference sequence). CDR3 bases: TGTGCCAGCAGCTTAGGTGGTGATAACATTCAGTACTTC. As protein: CASSLGGDNIQYF.

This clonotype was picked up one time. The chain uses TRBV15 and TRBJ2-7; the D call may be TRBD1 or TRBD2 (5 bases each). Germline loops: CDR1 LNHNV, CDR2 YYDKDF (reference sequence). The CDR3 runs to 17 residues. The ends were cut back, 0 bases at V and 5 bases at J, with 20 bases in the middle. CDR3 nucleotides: TGTGCCACCAGCAGAGAACTCGGGGCGCTGGGGGTCGACGAGCAGTACTTC. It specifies CATSRELGALGVDEQYF.

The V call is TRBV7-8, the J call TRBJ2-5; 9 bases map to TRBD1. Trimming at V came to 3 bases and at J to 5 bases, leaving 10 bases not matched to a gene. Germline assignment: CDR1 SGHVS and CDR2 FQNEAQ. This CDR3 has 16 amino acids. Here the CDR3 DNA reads TGTGCCAGCAGCTTTGGGACAGGGCGACAAGGGGAGACCCAGTACTTC. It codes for CASSFGTGRQGETQYF.

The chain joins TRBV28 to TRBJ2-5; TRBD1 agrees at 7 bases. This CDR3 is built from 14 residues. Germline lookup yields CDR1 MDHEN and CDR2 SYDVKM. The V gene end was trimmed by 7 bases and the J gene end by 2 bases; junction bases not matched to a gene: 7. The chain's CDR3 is CASIEQGWQETQYF. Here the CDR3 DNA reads TGTGCCAGCATTGAACAGGGGTGGCAAGAGACCCAGTACTTC.

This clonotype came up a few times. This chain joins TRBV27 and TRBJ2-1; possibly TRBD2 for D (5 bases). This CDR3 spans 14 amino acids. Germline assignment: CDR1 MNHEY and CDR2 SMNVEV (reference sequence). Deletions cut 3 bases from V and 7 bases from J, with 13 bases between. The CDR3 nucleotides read TGTGCCAGCAGTTTGAGGGAGTCGCGAAATGAGCAGTTCTTC. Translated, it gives CASSLRESRNEQFF.

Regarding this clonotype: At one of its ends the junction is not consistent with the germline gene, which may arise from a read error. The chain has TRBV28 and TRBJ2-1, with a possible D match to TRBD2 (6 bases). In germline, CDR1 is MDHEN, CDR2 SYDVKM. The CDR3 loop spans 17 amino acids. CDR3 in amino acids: CASSPLEGAGSYDEQFF. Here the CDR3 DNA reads TGTGCCAGCAGCCCACTGGAGGGAGCGGGCTCCTACGATGAGCAGTTCTTC. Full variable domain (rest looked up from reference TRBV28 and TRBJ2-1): DVKVTQSSRYLVKRTGEKVFLECVQDMDHENMFWYRQDPGLGLRLIYFSYDVKMKEKGDIPEGYSVSREKKERFSLILESASTNQTSMYLCASSPLEGAGSYDEQFFGPGTRLTVL.

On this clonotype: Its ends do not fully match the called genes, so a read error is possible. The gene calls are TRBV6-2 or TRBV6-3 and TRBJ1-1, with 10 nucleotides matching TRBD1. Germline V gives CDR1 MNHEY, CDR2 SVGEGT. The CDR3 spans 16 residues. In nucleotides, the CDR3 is TGTGCCAGCAGTCCTAGGACAGGGGGACTGAACACTGAAACTTTCTTT. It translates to CASSPRTGGLNTETFF.

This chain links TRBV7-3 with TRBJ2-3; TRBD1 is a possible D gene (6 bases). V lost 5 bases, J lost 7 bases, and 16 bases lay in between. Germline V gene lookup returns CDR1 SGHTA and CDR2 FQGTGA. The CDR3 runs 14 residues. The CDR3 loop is CASSLVDRPNTQYF. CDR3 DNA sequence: TGTGCCAGCAGCCTGGTGGACAGACCTAATACGCAGTATTTT.

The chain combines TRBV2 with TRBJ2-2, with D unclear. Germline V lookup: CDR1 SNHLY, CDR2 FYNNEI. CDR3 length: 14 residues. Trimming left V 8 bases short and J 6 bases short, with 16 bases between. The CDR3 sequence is CASENWERSGELFF. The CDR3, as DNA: TGTGCCAGCGAAAACTGGGAAAGATCCGGGGAGCTGTTTTTT.

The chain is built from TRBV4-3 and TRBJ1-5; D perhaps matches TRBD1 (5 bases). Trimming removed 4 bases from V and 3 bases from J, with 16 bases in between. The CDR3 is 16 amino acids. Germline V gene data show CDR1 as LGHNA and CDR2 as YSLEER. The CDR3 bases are TGCGCCAGCAGCCCCCAGTGGAGGGGTCCCAATCAGCCCCAGCATTTT. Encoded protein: CASSPQWRGPNQPQHF.

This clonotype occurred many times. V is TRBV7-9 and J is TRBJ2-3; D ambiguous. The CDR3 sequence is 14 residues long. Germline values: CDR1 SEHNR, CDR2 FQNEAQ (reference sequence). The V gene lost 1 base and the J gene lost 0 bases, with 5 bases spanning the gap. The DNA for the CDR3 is TGTGCCAGCAGCTTAGTGGCCAGCACAGATACGCAGTATTTT. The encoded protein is CASSLVASTDTQYF.

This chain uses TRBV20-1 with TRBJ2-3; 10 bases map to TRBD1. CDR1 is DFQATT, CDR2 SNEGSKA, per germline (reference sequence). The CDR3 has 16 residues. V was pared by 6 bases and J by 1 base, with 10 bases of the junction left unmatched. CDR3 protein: CSAQGAGTGGTDTQYF. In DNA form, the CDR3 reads TGCAGTGCCCAAGGAGCCGGGACAGGGGGCACAGATACGCAGTATTTT.

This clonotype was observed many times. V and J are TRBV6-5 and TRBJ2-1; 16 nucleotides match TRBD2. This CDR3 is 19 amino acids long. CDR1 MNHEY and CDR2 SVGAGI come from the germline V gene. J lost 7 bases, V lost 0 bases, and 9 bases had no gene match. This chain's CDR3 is CASSYSRGLAGGGGNEQFF. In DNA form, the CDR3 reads TGTGCCAGCAGTTACTCCCGGGGACTAGCGGGAGGGGGGGGGAATGAGCAGTTCTTC.